The 30 T cell receptor beta chains below were found in one sample sequenced in a study of shared clonotypes between healthy human individuals. Produced via immunoSEQ multiplex PCR; TCRdb's table is partial and in-frame only. Counted here are approximately 2.5 million clones, approximately 94% occurring once; the ten biggest clones make up under 0.15%. Sequencing input: naive CD4+ T cells sorted from blood. Stated subset: CD45RA+ positively selected. The receptors originated from a man in his late teens or twenties in good health.

Remarks on this clone: The sample contains more than one DNA sequence encoding this CDR3. The chain employs TRBV9 and TRBJ2-6; the D is unclear. Trimming removed 2 bases at V and 0 bases at J, with 3 bases between. Germline V gene sequence: CDR1 SGDLS, CDR2 YYNGEE. This CDR3 is built from 14 residues. The CDR3 nucleotides read TGTGCCAGCAGCGTGAACTCTGGGGCCAACGTCCTGACTTTC. Translated: CASSVNSGANVLTF.

This chain joins TRBV7-9 and TRBJ2-3; a weak D match, TRBD1 (7 bases). CDR1 SEHNR and CDR2 FQNEAQ come from the germline V gene (reference sequence). This CDR3 spans 16 amino acids. The V gene lost 5 bases and the J gene lost 3 bases, with 18 bases spanning the gap. CDR3 nucleotides: TGTGCCAGCAGCCCAGGGGGGACAAAGGGGACAGATACGCAGTATTTT. Translated, it gives CASSPGGTKGTDTQYF.

This chain uses TRBV7-2 with TRBJ2-6; D is ambiguous. Germline-derived CDR1 and CDR2 are SGHTA and FQGNSA. This CDR3 is 17 amino acids long. V dropped 3 bases and J dropped 1 base, with 13 bases sitting between them. The CDR3 DNA reads TGTGCCAGCAGCTTCGATCCAGGCCCGTCTGGGGCCAACGTCCTGACTTTC. Protein sequence: CASSFDPGPSGANVLTF.

The gene calls are TRBV27 and TRBJ1-2; maybe TRBD1 (5 bases). Trimming left V 7 bases short and J 9 bases short, with 27 bases between. CDR3 length: 16 amino acids. The germline V gene encodes CDR1 MNHEY and CDR2 SMNVEV (reference sequence). Written as DNA, the CDR3 is TGTGCCAGCACCATCAGGGCCGGACCGGGGCTTCGGAGCTACACCTTC. Its translation is CASTIRAGPGLRSYTF.

This chain uses TRBV5-6 with TRBJ2-7; perhaps TRBD2 as D (7 bases). With 6 bases removed from V and 4 bases from J, the gap between germline ends came to 26 bases. CDR3 length: 17 amino acids. Germline V gives CDR1 SGHDT, CDR2 YYEEEE. The DNA of the CDR3 is TGTGCCAGCACCACGACGGGAGGACCACTAGGGGGTTACGAGCAGTACTTC. Protein sequence: CASTTTGGPLGGYEQYF.

J is TRBJ2-2 and V is TRBV7-2, with a tentative D call TRBD2 (6 bases). V lost 2 bases, J lost 5 bases, and 12 bases lay in between. Germline CDR1 and CDR2: SGHTA and FQGNSA. This CDR3 is built from 15 residues. The CDR3 DNA sequence: TGTGCCAGCAGCTTAAGATCCCGGGGGACCGGGGAGCTGTTTTTT. Protein: CASSLRSRGTGELFF.

CDR3: CAWSVGAGLPGYGYTF. The CDR3 region has the DNA TGTGCCTGGAGTGTAGGAGCAGGCCTACCAGGCTATGGCTACACCTTC. The chain couples TRBV30 to TRBJ1-2; D gene ambiguous. The germline V gene has CDR1 GTSNPN and CDR2 SVGIG (reference sequence). The V end lost 0 bases, the J end lost 4 bases, and 18 bases lay between the germline ends. This CDR3 comprises 16 residues. Full variable domain (outside the CDR3, taken from reference TRBV30 and TRBJ1-2): SQTIHQWPATLVQPVGSPLSLECTVEGTSNPNLYWYRQAAGRGLQLLFYSVGIGQISSEVPQNLSASRPQDRQFILSSKKLLLSDSGFYLCAWSVGAGLPGYGYTFGSGTRLTVV.

Comment on this clone: Within the sample, other DNA sequences also encode this same CDR3. The chain is built from TRBV5-1 and TRBJ1-1; D call uncertain. V gave up 2 bases and J gave up 1 base, with 6 bases separating them. The V gene's germline CDR1 is SGHRS and CDR2 YFSETQ. The CDR3 runs 13 residues. CDR3: CASSFGRNTEAFF. As DNA, the CDR3 is TGCGCCAGCAGCTTCGGTAGGAACACTGAAGCTTTCTTT.

This sequence joins TRBV21-1 and TRBJ2-7; no check of the table's D call, TRBD2, against the DNA was made. TRBV21-1 constitutes a pseudogene. This CDR3 spans 14 amino acids. DNA for the CDR3: TGTGCCAGCAGCAAGTCGAGAGGTAGGAACGAGCAGTACTTC. Translating it yields CASSKSRGRNEQYF.

The rearrangement joins TRBV9 to TRBJ2-2; possible D gene TRBD2, 6 bases. Trimming stripped 0 bases from V and 4 bases from J, with 7 bases between. Germline V CDR1 and CDR2: SGDLS, YYNGEE. The CDR3 totals 14 residues. The CDR3: CASSVELATGELFF. As DNA, the CDR3 is TGTGCCAGCAGCGTAGAACTAGCCACCGGGGAGCTGTTTTTT.

On this clone itself: This specimen includes other DNA sequences encoding the same CDR3. V and J are TRBV28 and TRBJ1-2, with D unclear. Germline values: CDR1 MDHEN, CDR2 SYDVKM. The CDR3 length is 11 residues. V lost 5 bases to trimming and J lost 2 bases, with 3 bases between them. For the CDR3, the DNA is TGTGCCAGCAGTAGAAACTATGGCTACACCTTC. It encodes CASSRNYGYTF.

The sample holds one count of this clone. This chain links TRBV9 with TRBJ1-5; a weak D match, TRBD1 (6 bases). V lost 0 bases and J lost 9, with 16 bases in between. Germline assignment: CDR1 SGDLS and CDR2 YYNGEE. CDR3 length: 15 amino acids. CDR3: CASSVDTDRLGPQHF. CDR3 sequence (DNA): TGTGCCAGCAGCGTAGATACCGACAGGCTCGGGCCCCAGCATTTT.

The gene calls are TRBV9 and TRBJ1-1; D is perhaps TRBD1 (5 bases). The ends were cut back, 3 bases at V and 3 bases at J, with 15 bases in the middle. The CDR3 is 15 amino acids. Germline V CDR1 and CDR2: SGDLS, YYNGEE. CDR3 DNA sequence: TGTGCCAGCAGCGCCGGGACTGCCCCTCACACTGAAGCTTTCTTT. Amino acid sequence: CASSAGTAPHTEAFF.

The V and J genes are TRBV28 and TRBJ2-2; 8 positions match TRBD1. The V gene's germline CDR1 is MDHEN and CDR2 SYDVKM. The CDR3 is 15 amino acids. Trimming at V came to 4 bases and at J to 6 bases, leaving 7 bases not matched to a gene. CDR3 DNA sequence: TGTGCCAGCAGTTCGCCCAGGGGGCTCGCCGGGGAGCTGTTTTTT. This sequence encodes CASSSPRGLAGELFF.

This chain uses TRBV28 with TRBJ2-7; 9 nucleotides line up with TRBD1. This CDR3 comprises 14 residues. V was pared by 6 bases and J by 2 bases, with 5 bases of the junction left unmatched. Germline-derived CDR1 and CDR2 are MDHEN and SYDVKM. CDR3 sequence: CASRRTGDAYEQYF. The CDR3 DNA is TGTGCCAGCAGAAGGACAGGGGATGCCTACGAGCAGTACTTC.

The genes are TRBV25-1 and TRBJ1-2; maybe TRBD1 (6 bases). V was pared by 2 bases and J by 8 bases, with 18 bases between. The V gene's germline CDR1 is MGHDK and CDR2 SYGVNS. CDR3 size: 15 residues. The DNA for the CDR3 is TGTGCCAGCAGTGAAATAGGGGGGACGGGGTTGGGCTACACCTTC. Its translation is CASSEIGGTGLGYTF.

The genes are TRBV28 and TRBJ2-5, with D possibly being TRBD1 (6 bases). The length of the CDR3 is 12 residues. From germline, CDR1 is MDHEN and CDR2 SYDVKM. Trimming removed 7 bases from V and 5 bases from J, with 11 bases in between. The CDR3 is CASTQGGETQYF. In DNA, the CDR3 is TGTGCCAGCACACAGGGTGGGGAGACCCAGTACTTC.

V usage is TRBV4-3 and J usage is TRBJ1-2, with a tentative D call TRBD1 (5 bases). Trimming took 1 base from V and 2 from J, leaving 11 bases between them. Germline V gene lookup returns CDR1 LGHNA and CDR2 YSLEER. CDR3 length: 15 amino acids. The CDR3 DNA reads as TGCGCCAGCAGCCAAGTCCGGCAGGGCAACTATGGCTACACCTTC. Translated, it gives CASSQVRQGNYGYTF.

The rearrangement uses TRBV5-4 and TRBJ2-5; tentative D call: TRBD2 (6 bases). With 4 bases removed from V and 4 bases from J, the gap between germline ends came to 14 bases. Looked up from germline, CDR1 is SGHNT and CDR2 is YYREEE (reference sequence). The CDR3 is made up of 14 amino acids. The CDR3 loop reads CASSTGTSPETQYF. CDR3 coding DNA: TGTGCCAGCAGCACCGGGACTTCTCCAGAGACCCAGTACTTC.

V gene TRBV18 combines with J gene TRBJ2-7, with TRBD1 matching 7 bases. CDR1 and CDR2 (germline): KGHSH, LQKENI. This CDR3 region has 16 residues. The V gene end was trimmed by 3 bases and the J gene end by 1 base; junction bases not matched to a gene: 9. CDR3 amino acids: CASSPLTGKASYEQYF. In DNA form, the CDR3 reads TGTGCCAGCTCACCTTTGACAGGGAAGGCTTCCTACGAGCAGTACTTC.

The chain recombines TRBV30 with TRBJ2-1; TRBD2 is a possible D gene (6 bases). The V gene lost 3 bases and the J gene lost 7 bases, with 16 bases spanning the gap. The CDR3 runs to 14 residues. CDR1 and CDR2 (germline): GTSNPN, SVGIG (reference sequence). DNA of the CDR3: TGTGCCTGGAGAGGTAGGAGCGGGTGGAATGAGCAGTTCTTC. It is translated as CAWRGRSGWNEQFF. The full variable domain, with the rest looked up from reference TRBV30 and TRBJ2-1, is SQTIHQWPATLVQPVGSPLSLECTVEGTSNPNLYWYRQAAGRGLQLLFYSVGIGQISSEVPQNLSASRPQDRQFILSSKKLLLSDSGFYLCAWRGRSGWNEQFFGPGTRLTVL.

Comments on this clone: The sample carries other DNA sequences with the same CDR3. This chain links TRBV30 with TRBJ1-5, with TRBD1 as a possible D gene (5 bases). Germline V lookup: CDR1 GTSNPN, CDR2 SVGIG (reference sequence). The CDR3 contains 16 residues. Trimming took off 0 bases at V and 0 bases at J, with 12 bases between the two ends. Here the CDR3 DNA reads TGTGCCTGGAGTGTACTTGGGGACTATAGCAATCAGCCCCAGCATTTT. It codes for CAWSVLGDYSNQPQHF.

This clone was observed a handful of times. Other DNA sequences from this sample encode an identical CDR3 as well. The J gene is TRBJ1-6, the V gene TRBV5-1; unclear D gene. Germline lookup yields CDR1 SGHRS and CDR2 YFSETQ. Trimming removed 0 bases from V and 4 bases from J, with 2 bases in between. This CDR3 has 13 residues. DNA for the CDR3: TGCGCCAGCAGCTTGGGATATAATTCACCCCTCCACTTT. Protein product: CASSLGYNSPLHF.

On this clone itself: This CDR3 is also generated by other DNA sequences in the sample. The V call is TRBV6-6, the J call TRBJ2-7, with a possible D match to TRBD1 (6 bases). The CDR3 is made up of 15 amino acids. The V gene lost 6 bases and the J gene lost 0 bases, with 15 bases spanning the gap. Germline CDR1 MNHNY, CDR2 SVGAGI (reference sequence). The CDR3 sequence is CASSPRDRSSYEQYF. In DNA form, the CDR3 reads TGTGCCAGCAGCCCCCGCGACAGGTCCTCCTACGAGCAGTACTTC.

In nucleotides, the CDR3 is TGTGCCAGCAGTTTCAGCGGGGGGGCCTCGGAGACCCAGTACTTC. Protein sequence: CASSFSGGASETQYF. This chain uses TRBV27 with TRBJ2-5; 10 bases line up with TRBD2. The CDR3 length is 15 residues. Germline CDR1 reads MNHEY; CDR2 reads SMNVEV (reference sequence). The trim removed 3 bases at V and 5 bases at J, leaving 6 bases unmatched.

The chain combines TRBV30 with TRBJ1-1, with D tentatively TRBD1 (5 bases). Between the trimmed V and J ends, which lost 4 bases and 0 bases, there was a span of 12 bases. CDR1 and CDR2 from the germline V gene are GTSNPN and SVGIG (reference sequence). The CDR3 is 14 residues long. Here the CDR3 reads CAWNQGRMNTEAFF. The CDR3, as DNA: TGTGCCTGGAATCAGGGCAGGATGAACACTGAAGCTTTCTTT. Complete variable domain (other parts from reference TRBV30 and TRBJ1-1): SQTIHQWPATLVQPVGSPLSLECTVEGTSNPNLYWYRQAAGRGLQLLFYSVGIGQISSEVPQNLSASRPQDRQFILSSKKLLLSDSGFYLCAWNQGRMNTEAFFGQGTRLTVV.

V gene TRBV6-5 combines with J gene TRBJ2-5; D unclear. V was pared by 6 bases and J by 1 base, with 3 bases between. CDR1 and CDR2 from the germline V gene are MNHEY and SVGAGI. The CDR3 is made up of 11 amino acids. The CDR3 DNA reads TGTGCCAGCAGGGTCCAAGAGACCCAGTACTTC. It codes for CASRVQETQYF.

The chain has TRBV18 and TRBJ2-7, with 9 bases aligning to TRBD2. Unmatched junction bases numbered 5, after V lost 0 bases and J lost 2 bases. The germline gives CDR1 KGHSH, CDR2 LQKENI. CDR3 length: 16 amino acids. This chain's CDR3 is CASSPPNAGGTYEQYF. The CDR3 coding sequence is TGTGCCAGCTCACCACCAAATGCGGGGGGGACCTACGAGCAGTACTTC.

The V gene is TRBV7-9, the J gene TRBJ2-7, with D perhaps TRBD2 (6 bases). With 4 bases removed from V and 7 bases from J, the gap between germline ends came to 14 bases. Germline V gene sequence: CDR1 SEHNR, CDR2 FQNEAQ (reference sequence). The CDR3 is 13 residues long. CDR3 coding DNA: TGTGCCAGCAGCTGGCTGGAGGGGTGGGAGCAGTACTTC. Encoded protein: CASSWLEGWEQYF.

The genes are TRBV5-4 and TRBJ2-3; D not certain. V gave up 3 bases and J gave up 0 bases, with 14 bases separating them. In germline, CDR1 is SGHNT, CDR2 YYREEE (reference sequence). The CDR3 totals 16 residues. This CDR3 reads CASSSMVDRSTDTQYF. CDR3 nucleotides: TGTGCCAGCAGCTCCATGGTGGACCGAAGCACAGATACGCAGTATTTT. Together with reference TRBV5-4 and TRBJ2-3, the CDR3 gives the full variable domain: ETGVTQSPTHLIKTRGQQVTLRCSSQSGHNTVSWYQQALGQGPQFIFQYYREEENGRGNFPPRFSGLQFPNYSSELNVNALELDDSALYLCASSSMVDRSTDTQYFGPGTRLTVL.